The T cell receptor (beta chain) under discussion was sequenced for a study of shared clonotypes between healthy human individuals (TCRdb year 2020). Some background on the complete study: The cohort comprised a couple of women and a few men aged 18 to 49 years. For each donor, CD4 naive and CD4 memory were each run on three plates, CD8 naive on two plates, and CD8 memory on one plate. To estimate repertoire size and how much clonotypes are shared between individuals, the study performed deep sequencing of blood TCR repertoires from about five healthy adults. To increase sequencing depth and limit assay-specific biases, different laboratories used diverse techniques to prepare libraries and sequence TCR repertoires. Leukapheresis yielded between about 0.8 and 8.9 billion PBMCs per donor.

From cysteine to phenylalanine, the CDR3 is 13 amino acids long. Just the 39-base CDR3 DNA is kept, in frame starting at base 1. The germline V gene provides CDR1 SGDLS and CDR2 YYNGEE. V lost 0 bases and J lost 7 bases; the stretch between them is 9 bases long. The investigation overall reported the following: Sampling was restricted to blood, and TCR repertoires in tissue are likely to differ from TCR repertoires in blood. Across a handful of donors, approximately 5% of naive CD4, approximately 3.5% of naive CD8, about 2.3% of memory CD4, and 0.4% to 0.45% of memory CD8 clonotypes were shared. Estimated clonotype richness was generally larger for naive than for memory subsets. Compared with non-shared clonotypes, clonotypes shared by all four sorted-subset donors had higher generation probabilities. Pairwise subsampling led to the expectation that sequencing depth would affect the degree of clonotype sharing among donors. Incomplete sequencing was indicated by rarefaction of sorted-subset datasets, despite the large sequencing depth. Because the study included only a small number of donors, the genetic and exposure-history diversity represented was limited.

Healthy HIV-negative adults with no recently reported acute infections or vaccinations were included as donors. All donors were Caucasian adults living in Nashville, Tennessee, USA. CD4+ T cells were enriched by magnetic negative selection, after which naive cells were positively selected on CD45RA and the negative fraction was taken as the memory subset. After blood collection by leukapheresis, PBMCs were isolated using Ficoll-Histopaque density gradient centrifugation and then cryopreserved in the vapor phase of liquid nitrogen. Purity and quantity of every magnetically sorted T cell population were checked by analytical flow cytometry. Genomic DNA was isolated from every sorted fraction and measured by UV absorbance on a Nanodrop 2000c. Using the deep immunoSEQ assay, TCR CDR3 regions were amplified from genomic DNA by multiplex PCR. For each cell subset, the extracted genomic DNA was distributed evenly across all wells of several immunoSEQ 96-well plates, and each plate served as one replicate. For sorted subsets, 150 to 250 ng of genomic DNA, equivalent to 25,000 to 35,000 T cell genomes, went into each replicate PCR. The purified libraries were quantified using a Qubit 3.0 fluorometer, sized with a Bioanalyzer 2100, and then quantified again using the KAPA Library Quantification kit. Every immunoSEQ 96-well plate was sequenced on a dedicated single-read 150-cycle Illumina NextSeq 550 flow cell. In the source study's methods: Because the immunoSEQ output held only junctional sequences and lacked quality scores, the filtering could not match the filtering applied to full-length reads. To assign V/J genes and CDR3, sequences were annotated using PyIR, a Python wrapper for IgBLAST v1.9, with IMGT germline references. Any read was removed if the V/J assignment was weak (E-value above 1e-6), the CDR3 was missing, or the read contained stop codons, out-of-frame junctions, or ambiguous translated residues. V3J clonotypes were defined as sequences sharing the same inferred V gene, J gene, and CDR3 amino acid sequence. To compute the percentage overlap between repertoires, the number of shared unique clonotypes was divided by the size of the smaller repertoire. Repertoire richness was assessed with RTK rarefaction, the Chao1 estimator, and Recon v2.1 estimates of unobserved clonotypes. For all TCRbeta clonotypes obtained by the gDNA method from a few donors, generation probabilities were computed with OLGA. The source is immuneACCESS, and TCRdb retained only in-frame sequences with V and J called. Part of the clones is not carried over; for the studies checked, unresolved V genes explain less than half of this, and the remainder is unexplained. The V and J calls and the clone size are those of that table, but D and trimming were determined from the DNA. The sample yields around 1.6 million clones; approximately 98% were counted once. The top ten clonotypes cover roughly 0.45% of the sample.

Points on this clone: No cognate antigen has been identified for it. Per-base qualities were not stored, and no clone one base away is much larger. In the same sample, other DNA sequences code for this CDR3.

The TCR sequence derives from a man aged 30 to 45 in good health. Sequencing input: naive CD4+ T cells sorted from blood. Taken with the paper, the label for cell subset or site translates to: CD45RA+ positively selected. Recombination joined TRBV9 with TRBJ2-3; the D segment could be TRBD2, given 6 matching bases. The DNA sequence is given as TGTGCCAGCAGCGTAGGGGGGGTAAATACGCAGTATTTT. Protein translation: CASSVGGVNTQYF.